This T cell receptor beta chain was profiled in a study of blood T cell repertoires in COVID-19. Overall study: The cDNA or gDNA used as material had been derived from T cells, B-cell-depleted T cells, or PBMCs.

The junction had 11 bases not matched to a gene; V was cut back by 6 bases and J by 0 bases. CDR1 is SGHVT, CDR2 SQSDAQ, per germline. The CDR3 covers 17 residues. Produced via immunoSEQ multiplex PCR; TCRdb's table is partial and in-frame only. The sample has roughly 180,000 clones, 82% seen once; the top ten hold over 9.5%. The TCR sequence derives from a woman older than 75 with active or convalescent COVID-19. This rearrangement joins TRBV7-4 to TRBJ2-3, with 8 bases lining up with TRBD1. Sequenced input: peripheral blood. In nucleotides, the CDR3 is TGTGCCAGCAGTCACACAGGGGGGAGGTTTAGCACAGATACGCAGTATTTT. Translating gives CASSHTGGRFSTDTQYF.